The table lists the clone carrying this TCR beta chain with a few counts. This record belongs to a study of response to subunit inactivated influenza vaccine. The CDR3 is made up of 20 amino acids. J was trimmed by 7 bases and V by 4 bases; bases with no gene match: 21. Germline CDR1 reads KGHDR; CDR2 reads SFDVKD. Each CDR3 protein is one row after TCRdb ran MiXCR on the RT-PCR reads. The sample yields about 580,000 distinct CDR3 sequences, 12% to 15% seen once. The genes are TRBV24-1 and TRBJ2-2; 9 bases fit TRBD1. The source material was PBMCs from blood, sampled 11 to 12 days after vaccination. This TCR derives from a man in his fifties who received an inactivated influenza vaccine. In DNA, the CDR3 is TGTGCCACCAGTGACCGGTTGGGACAGGGCGGGTTGAGGAGTCGCGGGGAGCTGTTTTTT. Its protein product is CATSDRLGQGGLRSRGELFF.